The T cell receptor (beta chain) described here comes from a study of cytomegalovirus exposure and HLA in healthy donors. V lost 1 base to trimming and J lost 5 bases, with 8 bases between them. The CDR3 consists of 13 residues. Germline V CDR1 and CDR2: SGHVS, FQNEAQ. Primers for the PCR totalled 60 Vbeta and 13 Jbeta. Clones were sequenced by immunoSEQ multiplex PCR, and TCRdb holds only the in-frame ones, with some missing. The sample lists under 150,000 clones, more than 70% occurring once. The rearrangement links TRBV7-8 to TRBJ1-2; TRBD1 might be the D (6 bases). The sequenced material came from PBMCs. This clonotype was sampled from a woman aged 45-65 years in good health and CMV-seropositive. The CDR3 nucleotides read TGTGCCAGCAGCTTAGGGACAGTATATGGCTACACCTTC. Translating it yields CASSLGTVYGYTF. Full variable domain (missing parts from reference TRBV7-8 and TRBJ1-2): GAGVSQSPRYKVAKRGQDVALRCDPISGHVSLFWYQQALGQGPEFLTYFQNEAQLDKSGLPSDRFFAERPEGSVSTLKIQRTQQEDSAVYLCASSLGTVYGYTFGSGTRLTVV.